In this sample, the clone carrying this T cell receptor beta chain turned up many times. As yet, its antigen is unknown. Construction of TCR beta libraries relied on iRepertoire HTBI primers and on Arm-PCR targeting CDR3 regions. TCRdb reanalysed the multiplex PCR reads using MiXCR and keeps one entry per CDR3 protein. There are roughly 400,000 distinct CDR3 sequences in the sample; 21% occur only once, and roughly an eighth lies in the top ten. Time point in this sample: persistent/refractory GD, antithyroid drugs over 5 years with positive TRAb. PBMC RNA was the source of the TCR library. This sample was taken from a study of regulatory T cells in long-lasting Graves disease. V was pared by 4 bases and J by 2 bases, with 12 bases between. The germline CDR1 and CDR2 sequences are SNHLY and FYNNEI. The CDR3 is 14 residues long. Study outcomes and limitations: Newly diagnosed patients shared 950 to 1,000 public clonotypes; persistent patients shared around 2,500.

The sample was peripheral blood mononuclear cells (PBMCs), taken when the disease was refractory, from a patient treated with antithyroid drugs. This chain links TRBV2 with TRBJ2-7, with no clear D. The TCR comes from a female donor with Graves disease. In DNA form, the CDR3 reads TGTGCCAGCAGTGTGTCAACAGCTCCCTACGAGCAGTACTTC. The encoded protein is CASSVSTAPYEQYF. Based on the CDR3 plus reference TRBV2 and TRBJ2-7, the full variable domain is EPEVTQTPSHQVTQMGQEVILRCVPISNHLYFYWYRQILGQKVEFLVSFYNNEISEKSEIFDDQFSVERPDGSNFTLKIRSTKLEDSAMYFCASSVSTAPYEQYFGPGTRLTVT.